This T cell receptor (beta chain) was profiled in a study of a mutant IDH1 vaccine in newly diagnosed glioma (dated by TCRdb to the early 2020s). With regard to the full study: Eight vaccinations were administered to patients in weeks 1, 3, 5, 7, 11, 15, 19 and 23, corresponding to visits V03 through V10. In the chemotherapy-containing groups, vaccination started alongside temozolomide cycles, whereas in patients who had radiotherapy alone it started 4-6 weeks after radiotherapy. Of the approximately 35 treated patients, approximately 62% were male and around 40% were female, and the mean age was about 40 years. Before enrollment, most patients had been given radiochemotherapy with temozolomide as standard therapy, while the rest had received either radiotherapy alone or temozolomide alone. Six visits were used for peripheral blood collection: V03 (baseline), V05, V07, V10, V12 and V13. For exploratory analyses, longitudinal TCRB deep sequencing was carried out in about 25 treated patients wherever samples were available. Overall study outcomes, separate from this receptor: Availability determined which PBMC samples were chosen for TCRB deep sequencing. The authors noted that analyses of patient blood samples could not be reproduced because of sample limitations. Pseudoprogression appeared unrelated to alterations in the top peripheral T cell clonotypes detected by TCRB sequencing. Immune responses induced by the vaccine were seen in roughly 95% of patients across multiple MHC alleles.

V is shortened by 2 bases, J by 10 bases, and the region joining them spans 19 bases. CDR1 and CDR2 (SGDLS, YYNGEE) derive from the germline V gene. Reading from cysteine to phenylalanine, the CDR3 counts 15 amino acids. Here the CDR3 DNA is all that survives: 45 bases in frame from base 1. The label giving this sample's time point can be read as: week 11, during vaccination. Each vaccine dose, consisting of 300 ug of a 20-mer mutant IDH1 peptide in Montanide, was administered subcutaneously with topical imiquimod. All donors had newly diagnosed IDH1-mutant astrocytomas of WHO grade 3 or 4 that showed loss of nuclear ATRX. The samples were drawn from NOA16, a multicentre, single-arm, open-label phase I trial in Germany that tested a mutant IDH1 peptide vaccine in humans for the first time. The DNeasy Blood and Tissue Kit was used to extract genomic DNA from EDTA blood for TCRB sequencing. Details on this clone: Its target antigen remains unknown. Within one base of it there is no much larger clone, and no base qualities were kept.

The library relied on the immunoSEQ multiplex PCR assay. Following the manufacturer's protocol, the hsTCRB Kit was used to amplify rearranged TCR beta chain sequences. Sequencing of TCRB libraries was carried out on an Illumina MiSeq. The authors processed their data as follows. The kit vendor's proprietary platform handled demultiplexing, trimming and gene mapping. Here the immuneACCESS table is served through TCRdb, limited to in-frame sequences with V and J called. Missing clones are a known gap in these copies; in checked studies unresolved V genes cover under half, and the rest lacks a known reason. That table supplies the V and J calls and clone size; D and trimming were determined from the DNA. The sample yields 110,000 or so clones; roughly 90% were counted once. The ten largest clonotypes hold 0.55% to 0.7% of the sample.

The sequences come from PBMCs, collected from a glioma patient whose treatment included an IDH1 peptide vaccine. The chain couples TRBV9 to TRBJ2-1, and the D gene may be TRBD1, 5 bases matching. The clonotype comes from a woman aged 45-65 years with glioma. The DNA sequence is TGTGCCAGCAGCGTTTTTGGGGCCGTCGGAGAAGAGCAGTTCTTC. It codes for CASSVFGAVGEEQFF. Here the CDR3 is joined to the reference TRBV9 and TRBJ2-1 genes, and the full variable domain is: DSGVTQTPKHLITATGQRVTLRCSPRSGDLSVYWYQQSLDQGLQFLIQYYNGEERAKGNILERFSAQQFPDLHSELNLSSLELGDSALYFCASSVFGAVGEEQFFGPGTRLTVL.